What follows describes a single T cell receptor (beta chain). The antigen is undetermined. TCRdb's table, derived via immunoSEQ multiplex PCR, lists solely in-frame clones and lacks some. This repertoire shows some 73,000 clones, around 79% found once; its top ten account for 20% to 25%. This specimen belongs to a study of radiotherapy plus CTLA-4 blockade in lung cancer. Notes on the study in general: Early blood T cell clone dynamics reportedly forecast response best, with interferon-beta. After treatment with radiotherapy plus ipilimumab, TCR clones that came from the tumor expanded in blood.

The germline V gene has CDR1 SGHAT and CDR2 FQNNGV. V was clipped by 5 bases and J by 7 bases; unmatched bases: 7. The CDR3 has 14 amino acids. Patients in the study, people with chemo-refractory metastatic non-small-cell lung cancer, received focal radiation plus ipilimumab CTLA-4 blockade. Sample: peripheral blood, taken from a patient treated with radiotherapy plus ipilimumab. This clonotype originated in a human donor with non-small cell lung cancer whose response to radiotherapy plus ipilimumab could not be evaluated. Some clones in this sample may be carry-over from other donors' samples. V and J are TRBV11-2 and TRBJ2-5, with TRBD1 matching over 10 bases. The CDR3, as DNA: TGTGCCAGCAGCCGACAGGGGGCGGAGGGGACCCAGTACTTC. This gives the protein CASSRQGAEGTQYF. Using reference TRBV11-2 and TRBJ2-5 for the parts outside the CDR3, the full variable domain is EAGVAQSPRYKIIEKRQSVAFWCNPISGHATLYWYQQILGQGPKLLIQFQNNGVVDDSQLPKDRFSAERLKGVDSTLKIQPAKLEDSAVYLCASSRQGAEGTQYFGPGTRLLVL.